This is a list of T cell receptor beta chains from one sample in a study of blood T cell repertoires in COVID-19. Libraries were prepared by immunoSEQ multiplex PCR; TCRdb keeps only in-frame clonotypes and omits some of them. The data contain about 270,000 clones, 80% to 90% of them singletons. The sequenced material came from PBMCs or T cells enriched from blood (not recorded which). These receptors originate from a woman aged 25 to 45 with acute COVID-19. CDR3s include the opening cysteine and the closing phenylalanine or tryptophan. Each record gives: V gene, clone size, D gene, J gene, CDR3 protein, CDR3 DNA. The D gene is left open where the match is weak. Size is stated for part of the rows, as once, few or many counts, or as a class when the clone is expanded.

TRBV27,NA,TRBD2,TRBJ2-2,CASKASGTGELFF,TGTGCCAGCAAGGCTAGCGGGACCGGGGAGCTGTTTTTT
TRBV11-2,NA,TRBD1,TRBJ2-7,CASTSMDRGGYEQYF,TGTGCCAGCACCTCTATGGACAGGGGGGGTTACGAGCAGTACTTC
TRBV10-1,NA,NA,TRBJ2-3,CASSESRGINTQYF,TGCGCCAGCAGTGAGTCAAGGGGGATCAATACGCAGTATTTT
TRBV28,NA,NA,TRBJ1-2,CASSKRGGVLDGYTF,TGTGCCAGCAGCAAAAGGGGAGGGGTTCTGGATGGCTACACCTTC
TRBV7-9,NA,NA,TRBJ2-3,CASRKGQELPDTQYF,TGTGCCAGCAGGAAGGGGCAGGAACTCCCAGATACGCAGTATTTT
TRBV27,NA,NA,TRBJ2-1,CASSFGSSYNEQFF,TGTGCCAGCAGTTTCGGTAGCTCCTACAATGAGCAGTTCTTC
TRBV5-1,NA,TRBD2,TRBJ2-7,CASSSTPRGGGNSYEQYF,TGCGCCAGCAGCTCTACTCCTCGGGGCGGGGGGAACTCCTACGAGCAGTACTTC
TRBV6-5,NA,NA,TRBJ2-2,CASSYSWQGNTGELFF,TGTGCCAGCAGTTACTCCTGGCAGGGTAACACCGGGGAGCTGTTTTTT
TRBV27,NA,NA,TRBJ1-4,CASSQSGANEKLFF,TGTGCCAGCAGCCAGTCGGGAGCTAATGAAAAACTGTTTTTT
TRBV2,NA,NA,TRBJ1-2,CASSKWVTGTWIYGYTF,TGTGCCAGCAGCAAGTGGGTTACAGGAACATGGATCTATGGCTACACCTTC
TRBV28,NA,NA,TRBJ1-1,CASRVPGDTEAFF,TGTGCCAGCAGAGTCCCAGGGGACACTGAAGCTTTCTTT
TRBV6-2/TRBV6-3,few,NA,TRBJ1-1,CASSYVVVANTEAFF,TGTGCCAGCAGTTACGTCGTGGTAGCGAACACTGAAGCTTTCTTT
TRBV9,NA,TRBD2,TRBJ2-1,CASSGGTSGRLHYNEQFF,TGTGCCAGCAGCGGGGGGACTAGCGGGAGGCTACACTACAATGAGCAGTTCTTC
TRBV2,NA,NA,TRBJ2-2,CARGAEQTNTGELFF,TGTGCCAGGGGGGCGGAGCAGACAAACACCGGGGAGCTGTTTTTT
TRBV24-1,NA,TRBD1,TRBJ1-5,CATSQQGGSNQPQHF,TGTGCCACCAGTCAACAGGGGGGTAGCAATCAGCCCCAGCATTTT
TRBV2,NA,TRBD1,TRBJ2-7,CASSRDRDLYEQYF,TGTGCCAGCAGCCGGGACAGGGACTTGTACGAGCAGTACTTC
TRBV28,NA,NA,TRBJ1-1,CASWGQLNTEAFF,TGTGCCAGCTGGGGGCAGCTGAACACTGAAGCTTTCTTT
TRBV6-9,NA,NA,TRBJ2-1,CASKRFGGYHNEQFF,TGTGCCAGCAAAAGGTTTGGCGGATACCACAATGAGCAGTTCTTC
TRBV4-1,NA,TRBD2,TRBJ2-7,CASSQDFGLAGGEQYF,TGCGCCAGCAGCCAAGATTTCGGGCTAGCGGGGGGAGAGCAGTACTTC
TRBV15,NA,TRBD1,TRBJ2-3,CATSREGTGSWDTQYF,TGTGCCACCAGCAGAGAAGGGACAGGGTCTTGGGATACGCAGTATTTT
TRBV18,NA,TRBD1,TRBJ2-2,CASSPAQGAGELFF,TGTGCCAGCTCACCCGCTCAGGGGGCCGGGGAGCTGTTTTTT
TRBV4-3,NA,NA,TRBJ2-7,CASSQDRGGYEQYF,TGCGCCAGCAGCCAAGATCGAGGAGGCTACGAGCAGTACTTC
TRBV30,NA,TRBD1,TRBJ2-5,CAWSWQGAGRETQYF,TGTGCCTGGAGTTGGCAGGGGGCAGGGCGGGAGACCCAGTACTTC
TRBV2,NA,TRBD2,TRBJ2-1,CASSEVGTSGTDEQFF,TGTGCCAGCAGTGAAGTGGGGACTAGCGGGACCGATGAGCAGTTCTTC
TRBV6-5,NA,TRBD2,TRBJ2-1,CASSNSGRVYNEQFF,TGTGCCAGCAGTAACAGCGGGAGGGTATACAATGAGCAGTTCTTC
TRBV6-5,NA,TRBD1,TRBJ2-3,CASSPQGLTDTQYF,TGTGCCAGCAGCCCACAGGGGCTTACAGATACGCAGTATTTT
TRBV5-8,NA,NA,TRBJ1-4,CASGQWSEEKLFF,TGTGCCAGCGGACAATGGAGCGAGGAAAAACTGTTTTTT
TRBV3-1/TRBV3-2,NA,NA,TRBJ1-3,CASSHQDKGNTIYF,TGTGCCAGCAGCCACCAGGACAAGGGAAACACCATATATTTT
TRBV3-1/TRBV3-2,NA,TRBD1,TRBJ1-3,CASSPIDRATGNTIYF,TGTGCCAGCAGCCCCATTGACAGGGCTACAGGAAACACCATATATTTT
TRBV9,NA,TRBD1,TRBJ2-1,CASSVEGTGADEQFF,TGTGCCAGCAGCGTAGAAGGCACAGGGGCCGATGAGCAGTTCTTC
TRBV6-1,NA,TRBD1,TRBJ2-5,CASSEWTGEEETQYF,TGTGCCAGCAGTGAATGGACAGGGGAGGAAGAGACCCAGTACTTC
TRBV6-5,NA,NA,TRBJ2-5,CASSYTTGQETQYF,TGTGCCAGCAGTTACACGACGGGGCAAGAGACCCAGTACTTC
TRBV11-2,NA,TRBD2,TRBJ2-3,CASSLRLAGNTDTQYF,TGTGCCAGCAGCCTCAGACTAGCGGGCAACACAGATACGCAGTATTTT
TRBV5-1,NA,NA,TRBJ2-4,CASSLGQSGKNIQYF,TGCGCCAGCAGCTTGGGACAAAGTGGCAAAAACATTCAGTACTTC
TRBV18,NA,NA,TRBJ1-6,CASSLTHRTNNSPLHF,TGTGCCAGCTCACTGACCCACAGGACCAATAATTCACCCCTCCACTTT
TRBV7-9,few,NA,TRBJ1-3,CASSLSPDSSGNTIYF,TGTGCCAGCAGCTTATCCCCCGACAGCTCTGGAAACACCATATATTTT
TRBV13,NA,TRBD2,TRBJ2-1,CASSLEGMGGLYNEQFF,TGTGCCAGCAGCTTAGAAGGTATGGGAGGGCTCTACAATGAGCAGTTCTTC
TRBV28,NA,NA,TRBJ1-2,CASITGDQYGYTF,TGTGCCTCCATAACGGGAGATCAATATGGCTACACCTTC
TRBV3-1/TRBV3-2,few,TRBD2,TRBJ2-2,CASSQVAGSELFF,TGTGCCAGCAGCCAAGTAGCGGGGAGTGAGCTGTTTTTT
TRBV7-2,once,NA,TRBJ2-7,CASSPYDYEEQYF,TGTGCCAGCAGCCCGTACGACTATGAGGAGCAGTACTTC
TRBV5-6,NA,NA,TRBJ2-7,CASSSTRWTYEQYF,TGTGCCAGCAGCTCGACTAGGTGGACCTACGAGCAGTACTTC
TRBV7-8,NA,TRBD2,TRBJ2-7,CASSAPWGGSYEQYF,TGTGCCAGCAGCGCACCATGGGGGGGCTCCTACGAGCAGTACTTC
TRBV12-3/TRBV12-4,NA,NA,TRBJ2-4,CASSPGGNIQYF,TGTGCCAGCAGCCCCGGCGGAAACATTCAGTACTTC
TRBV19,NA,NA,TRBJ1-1,CASSIDSTEAFF,TGTGCCAGTAGTATAGACAGTACTGAAGCTTTCTTT
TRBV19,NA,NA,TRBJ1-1,CASSTGNTEAFF,TGTGCCAGTAGTACGGGGAACACTGAAGCTTTCTTT
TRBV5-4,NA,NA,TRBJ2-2,CASSLEGGAETGELFF,TGTGCCAGCAGCTTGGAAGGCGGGGCGGAGACCGGGGAGCTGTTTTTT
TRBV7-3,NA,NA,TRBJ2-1,CASSLMVGALEEEQFF,TGTGCCAGCAGCTTAATGGTGGGAGCCCTCGAAGAGGAGCAGTTCTTC
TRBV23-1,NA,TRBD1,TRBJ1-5,CATPILDRGQDVVSGNQPQHF,TGCGCCACTCCGATCCTAGACAGGGGGCAAGACGTAGTATCGGGCAATCAGCCCCAGCATTTT
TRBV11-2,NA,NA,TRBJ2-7,CASSLFTSYEQYF,TGTGCCAGCAGCTTATTCACTTCCTACGAGCAGTACTTC
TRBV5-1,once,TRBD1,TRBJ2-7,CASGRTGGAYEQYF,TGCGCCAGCGGGCGGACAGGGGGGGCCTACGAGCAGTACTTC
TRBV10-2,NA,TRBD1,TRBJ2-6,CASSPGTGGSGANVLTF,TGCGCCAGCAGTCCCGGGACAGGGGGCTCTGGGGCCAACGTCCTGACTTTC
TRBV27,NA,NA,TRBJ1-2,CASSPRGGGDYGYTF,TGTGCCAGCAGTCCTCGGGGAGGGGGGGACTATGGCTACACCTTC
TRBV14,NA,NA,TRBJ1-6,CASSQDFQAINSPLHF,TGTGCCAGCAGCCAAGATTTTCAGGCAATTAATTCACCCCTCCACTTT
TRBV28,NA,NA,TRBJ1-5,CASSPGGQGEGEYSNQPQHF,TGTGCCAGCAGTCCGGGGGGGCAGGGAGAGGGCGAGTATAGCAATCAGCCCCAGCATTTT
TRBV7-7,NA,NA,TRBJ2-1,CASSLAQDNEQFF,TGTGCTAGCAGCTTAGCGCAGGACAATGAGCAGTTCTTC
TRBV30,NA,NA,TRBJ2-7,CAWSSTGWEQYF,TGTGCCTGGAGTTCTACAGGGTGGGAGCAGTACTTC
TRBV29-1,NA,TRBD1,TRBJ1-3,CSVRPGGKSGNTIYF,TGCAGCGTCCGCCCAGGGGGCAAGTCTGGAAACACCATATATTTT
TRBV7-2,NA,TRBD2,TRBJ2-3,CASSLASGVDTQYF,TGTGCCAGCAGCTTAGCGAGCGGGGTGGATACGCAGTATTTT
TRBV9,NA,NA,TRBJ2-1,CASSVGGGGTSYNEQFF,TGTGCCAGCAGCGTAGGGGGAGGCGGAACTTCCTACAATGAGCAGTTCTTC
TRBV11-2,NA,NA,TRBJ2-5,CASSLGGGETQYF,TGTGCCAGCAGCTTAGGGGGAGGAGAGACCCAGTACTTC